One and the same sample provided the 10 T cell receptor beta chains below, sequenced in a study of siplizumab effects on memory and regulatory T cells. Method: immunoSEQ multiplex PCR; TCRdb's copy keeps in-frame clones and lacks some. The table has fewer than 80,000 clones, 93% seen once. Specimen: CD8+ T cells sorted from blood. Source of these receptors: a human donor in good health.

The chain carries TRBV11-2 and TRBJ2-3; 8 nucleotides match TRBD1. V was clipped by 5 bases and J by 2 bases; unmatched bases: 6. There are 15 residues in the CDR3. Germline assignment: CDR1 SGHAT and CDR2 FQNNGV. CDR3 sequence: CASSPVTGATDTQYF. In nucleotides, the CDR3 is TGTGCCAGCAGCCCTGTGACAGGGGCCACAGATACGCAGTATTTT.

This chain links TRBV9 with TRBJ2-1; weak D call: TRBD2 (7 bases). This CDR3 contains 17 residues. CDR1 is SGDLS, CDR2 YYNGEE, per germline. Trimming stripped 4 bases from V and 6 bases from J, with 23 bases between. CDR3 DNA: TGTGCCAGCAGCTTACCCTCCGGACAAAGGGGGGGCAATGAGCAGTTCTTC. Protein sequence: CASSLPSGQRGGNEQFF.

The V call is TRBV9, the J call TRBJ2-3; tentatively, D is TRBD2 (6 bases). The CDR3 has 15 residues. The V end was cut by 2 bases, the J end by 4 bases, with 14 bases between. Germline V gene lookup returns CDR1 SGDLS and CDR2 YYNGEE. The CDR3 loop reads CASSVSGGAPDTQYF. DNA for the CDR3: TGTGCCAGCAGCGTCAGCGGCGGGGCCCCAGATACGCAGTATTTT.

This clone was recorded only once. This sequence joins TRBV18 and TRBJ2-1, with TRBD2 matching over 9 bases. CDR1 KGHSH and CDR2 LQKENI come from the germline V gene. This CDR3 spans 13 amino acids. The V segment lost 4 bases and the J segment 8 bases; nucleotides outside the gene matches: 3. As DNA, the CDR3 is TGTGCCAGCTCACTGGGACTAGCCGATGAGCAGTTCTTC. It is translated as CASSLGLADEQFF. Complete variable domain (other parts from reference TRBV18 and TRBJ2-1): NAGVMQNPRHLVRRRGQEARLRCSPMKGHSHVYWYRQLPEEGLKFMVYLQKENIIDESGMPKERFSAEFPKEGPSILRIQQVVRGDSAAYFCASSLGLADEQFFGPGTRLTVL.

The chain couples TRBV9 to TRBJ1-1; D uncertain. Germline V CDR1 and CDR2: SGDLS, YYNGEE. CDR3 length equals 16 residues. The V end was cut by 0 bases, the J end by 2 bases, with 14 bases between. CDR3 amino acids: CASSVVAAYPNTEAFF. The CDR3 nucleotides read TGTGCCAGCAGCGTAGTGGCGGCCTACCCAAACACTGAAGCTTTCTTT.

The J gene is TRBJ1-2, the V gene TRBV6-5; D not certain. V was cut by 4 bases and J by 2 bases, with 14 bases left in between. Looked up from germline, CDR1 is MNHEY and CDR2 is SVGAGI. The length of the CDR3 is 15 residues. This CDR3 reads CASSSPVVGNYGYTF. CDR3 in DNA: TGTGCCAGCAGTTCCCCCGTGGTAGGCAACTATGGCTACACCTTC.

The chain has TRBV6-5 and TRBJ2-1; D is perhaps TRBD2 (7 bases). Germline V gene lookup returns CDR1 MNHEY and CDR2 SVGAGI. CDR3 length: 14 amino acids. With 11 bases removed from V and 4 bases from J, the gap between germline ends came to 18 bases. The CDR3 reads CAAAEGGPYNEQFF. The CDR3, as DNA: TGTGCCGCGGCGGAGGGGGGGCCTTACAATGAGCAGTTCTTC.

This clone showed up just once. This chain uses TRBV2 with TRBJ2-5; 8 bases line up with TRBD2. V lost 7 bases and J lost 2; bases outside the gene matches: 6. The CDR3 consists of 14 residues. Germline V gene lookup returns CDR1 SNHLY and CDR2 FYNNEI. CDR3 bases: TGTGCCAGCATTGTTGGCGGGGGGCAAGAGACCCAGTACTTC. This encodes CASIVGGGQETQYF.

This chain joins TRBV19 and TRBJ1-1; a possible D gene is TRBD1 (6 bases). This CDR3 spans 14 amino acids. V dropped 4 bases and J dropped 0 bases, with 9 bases sitting between them. Germline V gene lookup returns CDR1 LNHDA and CDR2 SQIVND (reference sequence). The CDR3 nucleotides are TGTGCCAGTAGTAGAACAGGGTTGAACACTGAAGCTTTCTTT. Its protein product is CASSRTGLNTEAFF.

Written as DNA, the CDR3 is TGTGCCAGCAGCGTAGCCCCTAGCGGGGGGGCCGGGGAGCTGTTTTTT. Translated, it gives CASSVAPSGGAGELFF. This sequence joins TRBV9 and TRBJ2-2; 12 nucleotides match TRBD2. The CDR3 covers 16 residues. Germline trimming cut 0 bases from V and 6 bases from J; bases unmatched to any gene: 3. The V gene's germline CDR1 is SGDLS and CDR2 YYNGEE. The full variable domain, in which reference TRBV9 and TRBJ2-2 provide the parts outside the CDR3, is DSGVTQTPKHLITATGQRVTLRCSPRSGDLSVYWYQQSLDQGLQFLIQYYNGEERAKGNILERFSAQQFPDLHSELNLSSLELGDSALYFCASSVAPSGGAGELFFGEGSRLTVL.